This entry lists 28 T cell receptor beta chains sequenced from one sample in a study of cytomegalovirus exposure and HLA in healthy donors. Primers included in the PCR were 60 Vbeta and 13 Jbeta primers. The data were produced by immunoSEQ multiplex PCR, yet TCRdb's version contains in-frame clones alone and is incomplete. This sample contains 75,000 to 85,000 clones. Sequencing was performed on PBMCs. The receptors here all came from a man aged 18 to 29 in good health and CMV-seropositive.

CDR3 sequence reads: CASSYSGGGRPQHF. The CDR3, as DNA: TGTGCCAGCAGTTACTCGGGGGGTGGTCGGCCCCAGCATTTT. This chain joins TRBV6-5 and TRBJ1-5; perhaps TRBD1 as D (5 bases). Per the germline V gene, CDR1 is MNHEY and CDR2 is SVGAGI. The CDR3 is 14 residues long. The germline V and J ends were trimmed by 0 bases and 9 bases, with 12 bases remaining between them.

The V and J genes are TRBV5-1 and TRBJ1-1; 11 positions match TRBD1. This CDR3 contains 16 residues. The V segment lost 2 bases and the J segment 5 bases; nucleotides outside the gene matches: 8. The germline CDR1 and CDR2 sequences are SGHRS and YFSETQ. Here the CDR3 reads CASSLGTGGMGTEAFF. The CDR3 DNA sequence: TGCGCCAGCAGCTTAGGGACAGGGGGAATGGGGACTGAAGCTTTCTTT.

The chain links TRBV13 to TRBJ2-7; 8 bases agree with TRBD2. Germline V gene sequence: CDR1 PRHDT, CDR2 FYEKMQ (reference sequence). Unmatched junction bases numbered 9, after V lost 0 bases and J lost 5 bases. This CDR3 is built from 16 residues. CDR3 coding DNA: TGTGCCAGCAGCTTAGGACAAGGACTAGCATCCCACGAGCAGTACTTC. Its protein product is CASSLGQGLASHEQYF.

This sequence joins TRBV5-1 and TRBJ2-1; TRBD1 is a possible D gene (6 bases). Germline CDR1 and CDR2: SGHRS and YFSETQ. The CDR3 loop spans 16 amino acids. Trimming cost V 2 bases and J 4 bases, with 16 bases left between them. Written as DNA, the CDR3 is TGCGCCAGCAGCTTCCTCATAGGCCAGGGGTACAATGAGCAGTTCTTC. It codes for CASSFLIGQGYNEQFF. Filled out from reference TRBV5-1 and TRBJ2-1, the complete variable domain reads KAGVTQTPRYLIKTRGQQVTLSCSPISGHRSVSWYQQTPGQGLQFLFEYFSETQRNKGNFPGRFSGRQFSNSRSEMNVSTLELGDSALYLCASSFLIGQGYNEQFFGPGTRLTVL.

The CDR3 protein is CASRSGLASYEQYF. DNA of the CDR3: TGTGCTTCCCGGTCGGGACTAGCCTCCTACGAGCAGTACTTC. The genes are TRBV10-3 and TRBJ2-7; 9 nucleotides line up with TRBD2. The CDR3 sequence is 14 residues long. The germline CDR1 and CDR2 sequences are ENHRY and SYGVKD.

Of note for this clone: The junction and the germline gene differ at one end; a read error may be behind it. The chain couples TRBV18 to TRBJ2-5, with D unclear. Germline V gene data show CDR1 as KGHSH and CDR2 as LQKENI. The CDR3 runs to 16 residues. The CDR3 here is CASSPPNQNVQETQYF. DNA of the CDR3: TGTGCCAGCTCCCCACCAAACCAGAACGTTCAAGAGACCCAGTACTTC.

The chain links TRBV5-1 to TRBJ2-1; weak D call: TRBD1 (6 bases). V was clipped by 0 bases and J by 7 bases, with 17 bases between them. The CDR3 loop spans 16 amino acids. Germline V lookup: CDR1 SGHRS, CDR2 YFSETQ. The CDR3 region is CASSLDGSKGGNEQFF. The CDR3, as DNA: TGCGCCAGCAGCTTGGACGGCAGCAAAGGGGGAAATGAGCAGTTCTTC.

The rearrangement uses TRBV29-1 and TRBJ2-1; the match to TRBD1 covers 7 bases. CDR3 size: 13 residues. V was clipped by 8 bases and J by 3 bases; unmatched bases: 7. Germline V CDR1 and CDR2: SQVTM, ANQGSEA. CDR3 sequence (DNA): TGCAGCTTTGCCGGGACAGACTACAATGAGCAGTTCTTC. Its protein product is CSFAGTDYNEQFF.

The chain links TRBV5-6 to TRBJ1-1; TRBD1 is a possible D gene (5 bases). This CDR3 contains 16 residues. Germline V lookup: CDR1 SGHDT, CDR2 YYEEEE. Trimming left V 3 bases short and J 1 base short, with 16 bases between. The CDR3 coding sequence is TGTGCCAGCAGCTGGAAAGGGGTCGCCCGGAACACTGAAGCTTTCTTT. It encodes CASSWKGVARNTEAFF.

The CDR3 loop reads CASSLAQRSYEQYF. CDR3 in DNA: TGTGCCAGCAGCTTAGCACAGAGATCCTACGAGCAGTACTTC. This chain joins TRBV7-6 and TRBJ2-7; D gene uncertain. V lost 0 bases and J lost 1, with 7 bases in between. There are 14 residues in the CDR3. Germline V gene data show CDR1 as SGHVS and CDR2 as FNYEAQ.

V gene TRBV18 combines with J gene TRBJ1-4; D remains ambiguous. Germline V gives CDR1 KGHSH, CDR2 LQKENI. The V end lost 5 bases, the J end lost 5 bases, and 18 bases lay between the germline ends. There are 16 residues in the CDR3. CDR3: CASSSYVYSFNEKLFF. The CDR3 nucleotides are TGTGCCAGCTCATCATACGTTTACAGCTTCAATGAAAAACTGTTTTTT.

The V call is TRBV6-6, the J call TRBJ2-1; D call uncertain. This CDR3 spans 11 amino acids. Germline V gives CDR1 MNHNY, CDR2 SVGAGI (reference sequence). V was trimmed by 2 bases and J by 9 bases, leaving 5 bases between them. DNA for the CDR3: TGTGCCAGCAGTTACCTAGGTGAGCAGTTCTTC. This sequence encodes CASSYLGEQFF.

V is TRBV7-2 and J is TRBJ1-2; TRBD1 aligns across 11 bases. This CDR3 is built from 14 residues. The germline V gene has CDR1 SGHTA and CDR2 FQGNSA. V lost 5 bases to trimming and J lost 9 bases; unmatched junction nucleotides: 8. CDR3 residues: CASSPGQGGISYTF. DNA of the CDR3: TGTGCCAGCAGCCCGGGACAGGGGGGGATTAGCTACACCTTC.

The rearrangement links TRBV5-1 to TRBJ2-7; 7 positions agree with TRBD1. Germline V gene lookup returns CDR1 SGHRS and CDR2 YFSETQ. V gave up 2 bases and J gave up 3 bases; unmatched junction bases: 11. The CDR3 consists of 16 residues. CDR3 sequence reads: CASSFMIKGAVYEQYF. The DNA of the CDR3 is TGCGCCAGCAGCTTCATGATTAAGGGGGCCGTCTACGAGCAGTACTTC.

CDR3 DNA: TGTGCCAGCAGTTTAGTGGTGGGGCCCTCCTACGAGCAGTACTTC. Its protein is CASSLVVGPSYEQYF. V and J are TRBV27 and TRBJ2-5; the D gene is possibly TRBD1 (5 bases). The last part of the DNA fits TRBJ2-7 better; the J call may be wrong. This CDR3 is 15 amino acids long. From germline, CDR1 is MNHEY and CDR2 SMNVEV (reference sequence).

This sequence joins TRBV7-9 and TRBJ2-7; D gene ambiguous. The V end lost 3 bases, the J end lost 6 bases, and 6 bases lay between the germline ends. The CDR3 sequence is 11 residues long. From germline, CDR1 is SEHNR and CDR2 FQNEAQ (reference sequence). The CDR3 DNA follows: TGTGCCAGCAGCTTCGTGAGCGAGCAGTACTTC. Translating it yields CASSFVSEQYF.

V is TRBV4-1 and J is TRBJ1-4; D unclear. CDR1 and CDR2 (germline): MGHRA, YSYEKL. CDR3 length equals 16 residues. Trimming cost V 3 bases and J 0 bases, with 11 bases left between them. The CDR3 sequence is CASSQARPATNEKLFF. For the CDR3, the DNA is TGCGCCAGCAGCCAGGCTAGACCTGCAACTAATGAAAAACTGTTTTTT.

The V call is TRBV5-6, the J call TRBJ2-7, with TRBD1 identical over 8 bases. Per the germline V gene, CDR1 is SGHDT and CDR2 is YYEEEE. CDR3 length equals 15 residues. J gave up 3 bases and V 2 bases, and 7 bases lay outside the gene matches. Here the CDR3 reads CASSLMGTGNYEQYF. Here the CDR3 DNA reads TGTGCCAGCAGCTTAATGGGGACAGGAAACTACGAGCAGTACTTC.

The rearrangement uses TRBV6-4 and TRBJ2-2; D ambiguous. With 4 bases removed from V and 6 bases from J, the gap between germline ends came to 12 bases. Germline V lookup: CDR1 MRHNA, CDR2 SNTAGT. CDR3 size: 14 residues. CDR3 protein: CASSVTIAAGELFF. The CDR3 nucleotides are TGTGCCAGCAGTGTCACGATAGCCGCCGGGGAGCTGTTTTTT.

V is TRBV5-1 and J is TRBJ1-3, with D unresolved. V lost 2 bases, J lost 0 bases, and 12 bases lay in between. The CDR3 contains 16 residues. Germline CDR1 reads SGHRS; CDR2 reads YFSETQ. The CDR3 here is CASSFVYSSSGNTIYF. In DNA, the CDR3 is TGCGCCAGCAGCTTCGTTTACAGCAGCTCTGGAAACACCATATATTTT.

The chain combines TRBV28 with TRBJ2-3, with TRBD2 identical over 8 bases. This CDR3 is 15 amino acids long. V was clipped by 5 bases and J by 6 bases; unmatched bases: 10. Germline V gives CDR1 MDHEN, CDR2 SYDVKM. The CDR3: CASSPRGAIRDTQYF. CDR3 coding DNA: TGTGCCAGCAGTCCGCGGGGGGCAATTAGGGATACGCAGTATTTT.

CDR3 sequence (DNA): TGCGCCAGCAGCTTTACAGGGGGCGCGGGTCAGCCCCAGCATTTT. Its protein is CASSFTGGAGQPQHF. The chain has TRBV5-1 and TRBJ1-5, with TRBD1 matching over 9 bases. CDR3 size: 15 residues. CDR1 is SGHRS and CDR2 is YFSETQ in the germline V gene. V lost 2 bases, J lost 6 bases, and 6 bases stayed unmatched.

The chain combines TRBV5-6 with TRBJ2-7, with 7 nucleotides matching TRBD1. CDR1 is SGHDT and CDR2 is YYEEEE in the germline V gene. CDR3 length: 16 residues. V gave up 1 base and J gave up 1 base; unmatched junction bases: 8. CDR3 bases: TGTGCCAGCAGCTTGAGAGAGGGGGCGTCGTCCTACGAGCAGTACTTC. This codes for CASSLREGASSYEQYF.

V is TRBV27 and J is TRBJ2-7; 8 bases line up with TRBD1. Germline values: CDR1 MNHEY, CDR2 SMNVEV (reference sequence). Germline trimming cut 3 bases from V and 6 bases from J; bases unmatched to any gene: 19. The CDR3 is made up of 18 amino acids. CDR3 in amino acids: CASSFSGGSNAGSSEQYF. The DNA of the CDR3 is TGTGCCAGCAGTTTTTCAGGGGGCTCCAATGCGGGAAGTTCCGAGCAGTACTTC.

The rearrangement links TRBV11-3 to TRBJ2-3, with TRBD2 matching over 8 bases. J gave up 1 base and V 2 bases, and 11 bases lay outside the gene matches. The CDR3 spans 18 residues. Germline V gene sequence: CDR1 SGHNT, CDR2 YENEEA. The CDR3 sequence is CASSLNGGAGDGTDTQYF. CDR3 coding DNA: TGTGCCAGCAGCTTAAACGGGGGGGCTGGGGACGGCACAGATACGCAGTATTTT.

V is TRBV28 and J is TRBJ1-1; D is unresolved. Per the germline V gene, CDR1 is MDHEN and CDR2 is SYDVKM. The CDR3 has 11 amino acids. Trimming pared 8 bases from V and 0 bases from J, leaving 4 bases between. The CDR3: CASGLNTEAFF. The CDR3 bases are TGTGCCAGCGGGCTGAACACTGAAGCTTTCTTT.

The chain links TRBV6-1 to TRBJ1-2; D is unclear. Germline-derived CDR1 and CDR2 are MNHNS and SASEGT. V dropped 3 bases and J dropped 4 bases, with 6 bases sitting between them. The length of the CDR3 is 12 residues. The CDR3 reads CASSDGLYGYTF. CDR3 nucleotide sequence: TGTGCCAGCAGTGACGGACTCTATGGCTACACCTTC.

This chain uses TRBV27 with TRBJ1-6; D uncertain. The CDR3 consists of 15 residues. V gave up 5 bases and J gave up 8 bases, with 16 bases separating them. Germline CDR1 and CDR2: MNHEY and SMNVEV (reference sequence). The CDR3, as DNA: TGTGCCAGCAGTCCCCTATACACGGACTATTCACCCCTCCACTTT. Its protein product is CASSPLYTDYSPLHF.